Here is one T cell receptor beta chain with its context. The table came from immunoSEQ multiplex PCR; TCRdb's copy has only in-frame clones and leaves some out. The table lists 50,000 to 70,000 clones, roughly 97% of them singletons. Germline V lookup: CDR1 MNHEY, CDR2 SMNVEV (reference sequence). Germline trimming cut 7 bases from V and 2 bases from J; bases unmatched to any gene: 11. The CDR3 is 16 amino acids. The record originates from a study of siplizumab effects on memory and regulatory T cells. Sequenced: naive CD8+ T cells sorted from blood. The V and J genes are TRBV27 and TRBJ2-3, with 8 bases that match TRBD2. The source of this sequence is a human donor in good health. CDR3 in DNA: TGTGCCAGCATTAGGAGAGCGGGGGTGAACACAGATACGCAGTATTTT. This sequence encodes CASIRRAGVNTDTQYF.